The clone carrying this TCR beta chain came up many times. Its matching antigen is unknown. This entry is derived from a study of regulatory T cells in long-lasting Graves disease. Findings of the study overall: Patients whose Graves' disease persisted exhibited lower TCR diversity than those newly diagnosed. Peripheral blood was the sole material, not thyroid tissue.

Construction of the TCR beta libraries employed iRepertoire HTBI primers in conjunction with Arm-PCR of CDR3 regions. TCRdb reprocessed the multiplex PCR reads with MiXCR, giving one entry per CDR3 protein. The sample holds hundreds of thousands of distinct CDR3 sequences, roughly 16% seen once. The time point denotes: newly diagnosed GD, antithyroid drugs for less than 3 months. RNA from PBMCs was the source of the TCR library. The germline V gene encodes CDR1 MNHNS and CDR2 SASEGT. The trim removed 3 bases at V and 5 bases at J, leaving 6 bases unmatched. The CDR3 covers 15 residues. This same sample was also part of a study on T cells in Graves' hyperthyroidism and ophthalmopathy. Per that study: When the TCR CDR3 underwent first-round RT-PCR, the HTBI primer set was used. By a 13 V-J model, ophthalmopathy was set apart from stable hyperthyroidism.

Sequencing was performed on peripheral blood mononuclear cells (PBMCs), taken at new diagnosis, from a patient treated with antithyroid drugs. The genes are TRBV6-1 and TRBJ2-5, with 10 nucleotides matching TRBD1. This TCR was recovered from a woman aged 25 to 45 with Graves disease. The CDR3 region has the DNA TGTGCCAGCAGTGAGGACAGGGGGTTGATGGAGACCCAGTACTTC. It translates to CASSEDRGLMETQYF.